This T cell receptor (beta chain) was identified in a study of T cell responses to AZD1222 COVID-19 vaccine (dated by TCRdb to the early 2020s). Study-wide context: AZD1222 recipients whose second dose came at about 4 weeks and those whose second dose came at about 12 weeks were combined into one group, since spike-specific TCR depth and breadth did not differ between the two schedules. Trial participants were enrolled by age into subgroups of 18-55, 56-69 and 70-plus years, and around 140, 26 and 57 TCR-sequenced participants, respectively, were included in these subgroups. TCR sequencing covered fewer than 250 trial participants: 207 given two doses of AZD1222 and 26 given two doses of MenACWY control vaccine.

What the time point label conveys for this sample: baseline before first vaccination. The vaccinee samples were drawn from two UK trials, COV001 and COV002, one of which was a single-blind randomized controlled phase 2/3 trial testing AZD1222 (ChAdOx1 nCoV-19) in healthy adults. For TCRbeta chain sequencing, PBMC samples were collected from trial participants at day 0 and at day 28 after the second dose. The CDR3 regions of human TCRbeta chains were analyzed by immunosequencing. Per the source publication's procedure: TCRs in the repertoires were matched against a reference library of SARS-CoV-2-specific TCRs that had been generated with the MIRA antigen-specificity platform. Breadth was defined as the fraction of unique TCRs that were SARS-CoV-2-associated, and depth was defined as the fraction of total T cells that were SARS-CoV-2-associated. Using the MIRA data, each spike-specific TCR was assigned both to the spike region to which the TCR was reactive and to a CD4 or CD8 class. Log10-transformed breadth and depth values were compared by one-way ANOVA with Sidak's multiple comparisons tests. This is the immuneACCESS table as TCRdb keeps it, with only in-frame sequences that have V and J called. A part of the clones is gone; compared with another copy, unresolved V genes explain less than half, and the rest is unexplained. The V and J calls and the clone size are those of that table, but D and trimming were determined from the DNA. The sample table contains about 94,000 clones; only one count was recorded for 70% to 90% of them. The top ten clones comprise 10% to 15% of the sample.

The CDR3, cysteine through phenylalanine, is 15 amino acids long. Here the CDR3 DNA is all that survives: 45 bases in frame from base 1. CDR1 ENHRY and CDR2 SYGVKD are derived from the germline V gene. From V the trimming removes 4 bases and from J it removes 3 bases, while the gene matches leave 3 bases of the junction unaccounted for. Study-wide findings and limitations: Conclusions about previously exposed vaccinees are limited, since just six AZD1222 recipients were seropositive for SARS-CoV-2 at baseline. Because no samples from the day 14 peak response were available, repertoires could be characterized only after the peak T cell response. Participants were mostly white British, with more females than males. The authors suggested clonal diversity may have been underestimated. Vaccine-associated CD4 TCRs spanned the whole spike protein, with dominant responses in regions 160-218 and 743-854. The 56-69-year group was small, and its depth increase did not reach significance, likely because of low power. Nearly half of unique spike-specific TCRs reportedly recognized epitopes outside regions mutated in the B.1.351 and B.1.1.7 variants. After two AZD1222 doses, spike-specific TCR breadth and depth were significantly higher than at day 0 and than in MenACWY recipients.

As to this clone: Its antigen is unknown. The sample holds no much larger clone one base away, and base qualities are not on file.

The chain was built from TRBV10-3 and TRBJ1-6; TRBD1 lines up with 7 middle nucleotides. The sequence was collected from an adult in good health. The specimen comprised peripheral blood, sampled on day 0 of AZD1222 vaccination. The bases are TGTGCCATCAGTGCACAGGGGAACTATAATTCACCCCTCCACTTT. It encodes CAISAQGNYNSPLHF.